These 18 T cell receptor beta chains were all obtained from the same sample, sequenced in a study of Tregs in tolerant kidney transplant recipients. Clones were read by immunoSEQ multiplex PCR, and TCRdb kept only the in-frame ones, dropping some. The data show roughly 64,000 clones, roughly 86% seen once. The nonmyeloablative bone marrow transplants came from related graft donors, with transient mixed chimerism. This sample comprised CD4+ T cells from blood (PBMCs), obtained 6 months after the transplant. These receptors were collected from a human patient who received a combined kidney and bone marrow transplant. Certain T cells may be donor cells from the graft.

The V call is TRBV5-1, the J call TRBJ2-1, with 8 nucleotides matching TRBD1. V shed 0 bases, J shed 5 bases, and the junction held 1 base outside the gene matches. Looked up from germline, CDR1 is SGHRS and CDR2 is YFSETQ. CDR3 length: 14 residues. CDR3 loop: CASSLDRGDNEQFF. The CDR3 bases are TGCGCCAGCAGCTTGGACAGGGGGGACAATGAGCAGTTCTTC.

This rearrangement joins TRBV5-4 to TRBJ2-1; possible D gene TRBD2, 5 bases. CDR3 size: 15 residues. V was clipped by 4 bases and J by 5 bases, with 16 bases between them. Per germline, CDR1 SGHNT and CDR2 YYREEE (reference sequence). CDR3 DNA: TGTGCCAGCAGCAAGGACGGGAAGGGAAACAATGAGCAGTTCTTC. Residues: CASSKDGKGNNEQFF.

This chain joins TRBV2 and TRBJ1-2; 7 bases are shared with TRBD1. This CDR3 is 14 amino acids long. CDR1 is SNHLY, CDR2 FYNNEI, per germline. Trimming took 3 bases from V and 3 from J; bases not matched to a gene: 4. The CDR3 nucleotides read TGTGCCAGCAGTGATTTCAGGGGGGACTATGGCTACACCTTC. Translated: CASSDFRGDYGYTF.

J is TRBJ2-2 and V is TRBV28, with 7 nucleotides matching TRBD1. This CDR3 region has 16 residues. Germline V gene data show CDR1 as MDHEN and CDR2 as SYDVKM. J lost 4 bases, V lost 4 bases, and 9 bases had no gene match. CDR3 in amino acids: CASSSPGDRVTGELFF. CDR3 DNA sequence: TGTGCCAGCAGTTCTCCAGGGGACAGAGTCACCGGGGAGCTGTTTTTT. The entire variable domain, with the rest obtained from reference TRBV28 and TRBJ2-2, is as follows: DVKVTQSSRYLVKRTGEKVFLECVQDMDHENMFWYRQDPGLGLRLIYFSYDVKMKEKGDIPEGYSVSREKKERFSLILESASTNQTSMYLCASSSPGDRVTGELFFGEGSRLTVL.

This clone came up once. The V and J genes are TRBV5-1 and TRBJ2-3, with D unresolved. Germline-derived CDR1 and CDR2 are SGHRS and YFSETQ. The CDR3 is 14 residues long. Trimming shortened V by 0 bases and J by 2 bases, and 7 bases separated the two germline ends. The CDR3 bases are TGCGCCAGCAGCTTGGACCCTATCACAGATACGCAGTATTTT. Translated: CASSLDPITDTQYF. Full variable domain (missing parts from reference TRBV5-1 and TRBJ2-3): KAGVTQTPRYLIKTRGQQVTLSCSPISGHRSVSWYQQTPGQGLQFLFEYFSETQRNKGNFPGRFSGRQFSNSRSEMNVSTLELGDSALYLCASSLDPITDTQYFGPGTRLTVL.

The V and J genes are TRBV6-4 and TRBJ1-5, with D perhaps TRBD1 (6 bases). Germline loops: CDR1 MRHNA, CDR2 SNTAGT. Trimming stripped 0 bases from V and 6 bases from J, with 15 bases between. This CDR3 comprises 16 residues. CDR3 coding DNA: TGTGCCAGCAGTGACTCTGGACAGATCCTCTTTCAGCCCCAGCATTTT. It specifies CASSDSGQILFQPQHF.

CDR3 sequence (DNA): TGTGCCAGCTCACCTTATATTACAGGGTTATATGGCTACACCTTC. It codes for CASSPYITGLYGYTF. The chain uses TRBV18 and TRBJ1-2; D is possibly TRBD1 (6 bases). Trimming removed 3 bases from V and 5 bases from J, with 16 bases in between. The CDR3 has 15 residues. The V gene's germline CDR1 is KGHSH and CDR2 LQKENI.

J is TRBJ1-5 and V is TRBV6-5; no clear D. Germline CDR1 and CDR2: MNHEY and SVGAGI. CDR3 size: 14 residues. V lost 5 bases and J 1 base, leaving 9 bases between the germline ends. Here the CDR3 reads CASSRGVSNQPQHF. In nucleotides, the CDR3 is TGTGCCAGCAGTCGGGGAGTGAGCAATCAGCCCCAGCATTTT.

This sequence joins TRBV30 and TRBJ2-7; maybe TRBD1 (6 bases). CDR3 length: 14 residues. From germline, CDR1 is GTSNPN and CDR2 SVGIG (reference sequence). V was trimmed by 4 bases and J by 2 bases, leaving 15 bases between them. CDR3 in DNA: TGTGCCTGGACCCAGGGGCGAGATACCTACGAGCAGTACTTC. It translates to CAWTQGRDTYEQYF.

The chain employs TRBV11-3 and TRBJ2-3; 12 positions agree with TRBD2. Germline V CDR1 and CDR2: SGHNT, YENEEA. The trim removed 0 bases at V and 1 base at J, leaving 11 bases unmatched. CDR3 length equals 20 residues. The CDR3 protein is CASSLDASGRAWGGTDTQYF. CDR3 DNA sequence: TGTGCCAGCAGCTTAGATGCTAGCGGGAGGGCCTGGGGCGGCACAGATACGCAGTATTTT.

In nucleotides, the CDR3 is TGTGCCACCAGCACCGGGATGTCCTACGAGCAGTACTTC. Encoded protein: CATSTGMSYEQYF. The rearrangement joins TRBV15 to TRBJ2-7, with D maybe TRBD2 (5 bases). V dropped 4 bases and J dropped 1 base, with 8 bases sitting between them. The length of the CDR3 is 13 residues. The germline gives CDR1 LNHNV, CDR2 YYDKDF (reference sequence).

J is TRBJ1-2 and V is TRBV5-5; 7 nucleotides align to TRBD1. Germline V gives CDR1 SGHKS, CDR2 YYEKEE (reference sequence). The ends lost 4 bases at V and 6 bases at J; junction bases unmatched: 3. The CDR3 runs 12 residues. The chain's CDR3 is CASSRGQNGYTF. CDR3 in DNA: TGTGCCAGCAGCAGGGGACAGAATGGCTACACCTTC.

The chain recombines TRBV10-3 with TRBJ2-1; D perhaps matches TRBD1 (5 bases). The V and J ends lost 3 bases and 7 bases respectively, with 10 bases between them. The CDR3 has 13 amino acids. CDR1 is ENHRY, CDR2 SYGVKD, per germline. CDR3 sequence: CAISDLGANEQFF. The CDR3 nucleotides read TGTGCCATCAGTGATCTTGGGGCAAATGAGCAGTTCTTC.

This chain links TRBV27 with TRBJ2-7, with D possibly being TRBD1 (6 bases). Germline V lookup: CDR1 MNHEY, CDR2 SMNVEV (reference sequence). Trimming left V 5 bases short and J 0 bases short, with 17 bases between. This CDR3 comprises 16 residues. The chain's CDR3 is CASSIKARGSSYEQYF. For the CDR3, the DNA is TGTGCCAGCAGTATTAAGGCCAGGGGATCCTCCTACGAGCAGTACTTC.

The V call is TRBV27, the J call TRBJ1-2; 10 bases align to TRBD1. CDR1 and CDR2 (germline): MNHEY, SMNVEV (reference sequence). The CDR3 runs 14 residues. V lost 10 bases to trimming and J lost 4 bases; unmatched junction nucleotides: 9. CDR3 loop: CATRGQGHLYGYTF. CDR3 nucleotides: TGTGCCACCCGGGGACAGGGGCACCTCTATGGCTACACCTTC.

The chain carries TRBV4-1 and TRBJ2-7; 9 bases fit TRBD1. This CDR3 is 17 amino acids long. Germline V gene lookup returns CDR1 MGHRA and CDR2 YSYEKL. The junction had 13 bases not matched to a gene; V was cut back by 3 bases and J by 4 bases. The CDR3 loop is CASSHFPGQGDSYEQYF. DNA of the CDR3: TGCGCCAGCAGCCACTTCCCGGGACAGGGTGATTCATACGAGCAGTACTTC.

This chain connects TRBV9 to TRBJ1-2; 12 bases map to TRBD1. The CDR3 contains 15 residues. Germline lookup yields CDR1 SGDLS and CDR2 YYNGEE. The ends lost 3 bases at V and 6 bases at J; junction bases unmatched: 6. The CDR3 DNA follows: TGTGCCAGCAGCGCATTAGGGACAGGGGGCGATGGCTACACCTTC. Protein sequence: CASSALGTGGDGYTF.

The chain uses TRBV28 and TRBJ1-2; the D is unclear. CDR1 and CDR2 from the germline V gene are MDHEN and SYDVKM. V shed 2 bases and J shed 6 bases, with 10 bases lying between them. This CDR3 comprises 13 residues. The CDR3 loop is CASSLAAIDGYTF. In DNA, the CDR3 is TGTGCCAGCAGTTTAGCTGCTATTGATGGCTACACCTTC.